Each of the 2 T cell receptor beta chains below was sequenced from the same sample in a study of blood T cell repertoires in COVID-19 (dated by TCRdb to about 2020). Libraries came from the immunoSEQ multiplex PCR assay. TCRdb's version of the immuneACCESS table is confined to in-frame rearrangements and falls short of the full clone set. An unresolved V gene accounts for under half of the shortfall where checked; the remainder is of unknown origin. This sample lists just over 95,000 clones; about 80% were detected once. The ten most abundant clones make up about 4.3% of the sample. The specimen was peripheral blood. The receptors come from a man in his 60s with acute or convalescent COVID-19.

The rearrangement links TRBV7-9 to TRBJ1-1; TRBD1 is a possible D gene (6 bases). The V end was cut by 1 base, the J end by 1 base, with 7 bases between. CDR3 length: 14 amino acids. Germline V gene lookup returns CDR1 SEHNR and CDR2 FQNEAQ (reference sequence). The chain's CDR3 is CASSLVQGNTEAFF. The CDR3 DNA reads as TGTGCCAGCAGCTTAGTACAGGGGAACACTGAAGCTTTCTTT.

The CDR3 nucleotides read TGCGCCAGCAGCCAAGGGCTGGGGGGCGAGCAGTACGTC. Translating it yields CASSQGLGGEQYV. The chain carries TRBV4-3 and TRBJ2-7, with TRBD2 as a possible D gene (6 bases). CDR1 and CDR2 from the germline V gene are LGHNA and YSLEER. This CDR3 contains 13 residues. The germline V and J ends were trimmed by 1 base and 6 bases, with 10 bases remaining between them.